The present TCR beta chain was sequenced within a study of OX40 agonist ivuxolimab in advanced cancers. The study's findings and limits: Relative to CD4+ cells, CD8+ T cells on average had more expanded clones.

Concerning this clone itself: The antigen remains unidentified.

The V segment lost 5 bases and the J segment 8 bases; nucleotides outside the gene matches: 8. This CDR3 region has 15 residues. Per the germline V gene, CDR1 is SGHAT and CDR2 is FQNNGV. TCRdb's copy holds only in-frame clones and misses some; the assay was immunoSEQ multiplex PCR. The sample comprises roughly 80,000 clones, about 92% of which are singletons, and 1.5% to 2% rests with the top ten. Sequencing was performed on CD4+ or CD8+ T cells sorted from blood, taken in a trial of the OX40 agonist ivuxolimab. The rearrangement joins TRBV11-2 to TRBJ1-6; 8 nucleotides line up with TRBD1. This TCR came from an adult with an advanced solid tumor such as melanoma, head and neck, liver or kidney cancer. CDR3 protein: CASSPRGLRDSPLHF. DNA for the CDR3: TGTGCCAGCAGCCCCAGGGGGCTAAGGGATTCACCCCTCCACTTT.